This passage covers 19 T cell receptor beta chains from one sample sequenced in a study of blood T cell repertoires in COVID-19. Measured with immunoSEQ multiplex PCR; TCRdb has only the in-frame clones, and not every one. This repertoire shows about 3,800 clones, roughly nine tenths found once; its top ten account for roughly 7%. The sample was peripheral blood. The receptors originated from a man in his fifties with active COVID-19.

V usage is TRBV6-2 or TRBV6-3 and J usage is TRBJ2-7; no clear D. Germline V gene data show CDR1 as MNHEY and CDR2 as SVGEGT. The germline V and J ends were trimmed by 5 bases and 2 bases, with 4 bases remaining between them. CDR3 length equals 11 residues. As DNA, the CDR3 is TGTGCCAGCAGTCAGACCTACGAGCAGTACTTC. Translating it yields CASSQTYEQYF.

This chain uses TRBV2 with TRBJ2-6; the match to TRBD1 covers 7 bases. From germline, CDR1 is SNHLY and CDR2 FYNNEI. The CDR3 has 16 amino acids. V was pared by 10 bases and J by 0 bases, with 9 bases of the junction left unmatched. This chain's CDR3 is CATYGTADSGANVLTF. The CDR3 coding sequence is TGTGCCACCTATGGGACAGCAGACTCTGGGGCCAACGTCCTGACTTTC.

The V and J genes are TRBV30 and TRBJ1-5; no definite D call. The CDR3 loop spans 13 amino acids. Trimming cost V 3 bases and J 6 bases, with 12 bases left between them. Germline V gene sequence: CDR1 GTSNPN, CDR2 SVGIG (reference sequence). The CDR3 DNA reads TGTGCCTGGAGGGGCGGGGTCGGTCAGCCCCAGCATTTT. It codes for CAWRGGVGQPQHF.

In nucleotides, the CDR3 is TGTGCCAGCAGCCAGATAGGACAGGGAAACACTGAAGCTTTCTTT. It encodes CASSQIGQGNTEAFF. The chain uses TRBV14 and TRBJ1-1, with TRBD1 matching 8 bases. The ends lost 3 bases at V and 2 bases at J; junction bases unmatched: 5. Germline CDR1 reads SGHDN; CDR2 reads FVKESK. CDR3 length equals 15 residues.

J is TRBJ2-5 and V is TRBV6-2 or TRBV6-3; 12 bases match TRBD1. V trimming: 2 bases; J trimming: 6 bases; junction bases outside the gene matches: 4. CDR1 is MNHEY and CDR2 is SVGEGT in the germline V gene. The length of the CDR3 is 15 residues. In nucleotides, the CDR3 is TGTGCCAGCAGTTACGGGACAGGGGGCTCTCAGACCCAGTACTTC. It codes for CASSYGTGGSQTQYF.

The gene calls are TRBV18 and TRBJ1-5; no reliable D call. This CDR3 contains 15 residues. Trimming took off 4 bases at V and 3 bases at J, with 13 bases between the two ends. The germline V gene encodes CDR1 KGHSH and CDR2 LQKENI. The CDR3 DNA reads as TGTGCCAGCTCACAGTCCGAGGGCATCAATCAGCCCCAGCATTTT. Protein sequence: CASSQSEGINQPQHF. Combining the CDR3 with reference TRBV18 and TRBJ1-5 gives the whole variable domain NAGVMQNPRHLVRRRGQEARLRCSPMKGHSHVYWYRQLPEEGLKFMVYLQKENIIDESGMPKERFSAEFPKEGPSILRIQQVVRGDSAAYFCASSQSEGINQPQHFGDGTRLSIL.

This sequence joins TRBV11-3 and TRBJ2-1; no clear D gene. Trimming cost V 4 bases and J 5 bases, with 6 bases left between them. This CDR3 has 12 amino acids. Per germline, CDR1 SGHNT and CDR2 YENEEA. The CDR3, as DNA: TGTGCCAGCAGCTCCCTAGACAATGAGCAGTTCTTC. As protein: CASSSLDNEQFF.

The chain combines TRBV4-2 with TRBJ2-7; 11 bases agree with TRBD1. V was pared by 2 bases and J by 5 bases, with 11 bases of the junction left unmatched. Germline CDR1 is LGHNA and CDR2 is YNFKEQ. The CDR3 consists of 17 residues. This chain's CDR3 is CASSQSESGQGVHEQYF. The CDR3 DNA reads TGTGCCAGCAGCCAATCGGAATCGGGACAGGGGGTCCACGAGCAGTACTTC.

V and J are TRBV29-1 and TRBJ2-3; maybe TRBD1 (5 bases). The CDR3 spans 14 residues. The V end was cut by 6 bases, the J end by 1 base, with 14 bases between. Looked up from germline, CDR1 is SQVTM and CDR2 is ANQGSEA. DNA of the CDR3: TGCAGCGTCCGACAGAACCGCCGCACAGATACGCAGTATTTT. It specifies CSVRQNRRTDTQYF.

The rearrangement uses TRBV9 and TRBJ2-7; tentatively, D is TRBD1 (5 bases). V was pared by 0 bases and J by 5 bases, with 12 bases between. CDR1 and CDR2 from the germline V gene are SGDLS and YYNGEE. The length of the CDR3 is 14 residues. The CDR3 nucleotides are TGTGCCAGCAGCGTAGGACAGATGTCCCACGAGCAGTACTTC. As protein: CASSVGQMSHEQYF.

Note on this clone: Other DNA sequences of this sample code for an identical CDR3. The chain carries TRBV2 and TRBJ2-4; 7 positions match TRBD2. The V segment lost 3 bases and the J segment 7 bases; nucleotides outside the gene matches: 9. The germline CDR1 and CDR2 sequences are SNHLY and FYNNEI. The CDR3 spans 15 residues. This CDR3 reads CASSERTSAGNIQYF. The CDR3 DNA is TGTGCCAGCAGTGAGCGCACTAGCGCGGGGAACATTCAGTACTTC.

DNA of the CDR3: TGTGCCAGTAGTACATTAGAGGAACACGAGCAGTACTTC. Amino acids: CASSTLEEHEQYF. This chain uses TRBV19 with TRBJ2-7, with D hard to call. This CDR3 is 13 amino acids long. V lost 4 bases and J lost 5, with 12 bases in between. Per the germline V gene, CDR1 is LNHDA and CDR2 is SQIVND (reference sequence). The complete variable domain, with remaining parts taken from reference TRBV19 and TRBJ2-7, reads DGGITQSPKYLFRKEGQNVTLSCEQNLNHDAMYWYRQDPGQGLRLIYYSQIVNDFQKGDIAEGYSVSREKKESFPLTVTSAQKNPTAFYLCASSTLEEHEQYFGPGTRLTVT.

CDR3 in amino acids: CASSQDNSGANVLTF. In DNA form, the CDR3 reads TGTGCCAGCAGCCAAGATAACTCTGGGGCCAACGTCCTGACTTTC. The chain uses TRBV4-2 and TRBJ2-6; no clear D. Germline lookup yields CDR1 LGHNA and CDR2 YNFKEQ. Trimming pared 0 bases from V and 0 bases from J, leaving 3 bases between. The CDR3 covers 15 residues.

In this sample, this clone turned up once. The J gene is TRBJ2-7, the V gene TRBV7-2; D is uncertain. V lost 6 bases and J lost 1, with 10 bases in between. The length of the CDR3 is 13 residues. CDR1 SGHTA and CDR2 FQGNSA come from the germline V gene. The CDR3 spells CASRSTGSYEQYF. CDR3 DNA sequence: TGTGCCAGCAGGTCGACTGGTTCCTACGAGCAGTACTTC.

The genes are TRBV9 and TRBJ2-2; 9 bases match TRBD2. CDR1 and CDR2 (germline): SGDLS, YYNGEE. This CDR3 comprises 18 residues. The V gene end was trimmed by 0 bases and the J gene end by 4 bases; junction bases not matched to a gene: 10. The CDR3 spells CASSVDRGGRAGTGELFF. CDR3 bases: TGTGCCAGCAGCGTAGACCGGGGCGGGAGGGCCGGCACCGGGGAGCTGTTTTTT.

The rearrangement joins TRBV9 to TRBJ2-2; the match to TRBD2 covers 9 bases. J was trimmed by 5 bases and V by 4 bases; bases with no gene match: 15. The length of the CDR3 is 18 residues. Germline lookup yields CDR1 SGDLS and CDR2 YYNGEE. DNA of the CDR3: TGTGCCAGCAGCACCAACCCCCCCCTAGCGGGGAAGACCGGGGAGCTGTTTTTT. Translating it yields CASSTNPPLAGKTGELFF.

This chain joins TRBV29-1 and TRBJ2-2; no definite D call. Trimming removed 0 bases from V and 0 bases from J, with 11 bases in between. Germline V gene sequence: CDR1 SQVTM, CDR2 ANQGSEA. This CDR3 contains 16 residues. For the CDR3, the DNA is TGCAGCGTTGAAGATCCAGAGGTCGCGAACACCGGGGAGCTGTTTTTT. Translating it yields CSVEDPEVANTGELFF.

The J gene is TRBJ2-1, the V gene TRBV21-1; the D call TRBD1 from the table was never checked on the DNA. TRBV21-1 constitutes a pseudogene. The CDR3 loop spans 12 amino acids. CDR3 in amino acids: CASSRDRGEQFF. CDR3 nucleotides: TGTGCCAGCAGCAGGGACAGGGGGGAGCAGTTCTTC.

The rearrangement uses TRBV7-9 and TRBJ1-1; TRBD1 agrees at 8 bases. From germline, CDR1 is SEHNR and CDR2 FQNEAQ (reference sequence). The trim removed 5 bases at V and 3 bases at J, leaving 8 bases unmatched. CDR3 length: 15 amino acids. CDR3 sequence (DNA): TGTGCCAGCAGCAGCAACAGGGGGTCGGACACTGAAGCTTTCTTT. Residues: CASSSNRGSDTEAFF.